Described below is a single T cell receptor beta chain sequence and its context. This sample is part of a study of blood T cell repertoires in COVID-19. Study-wide background: There were acute and convalescent COVID-19 samples, and they came from the United States, Italy and Spain. In each case, the material was cDNA or gDNA derived from T cells, B-cell-depleted T cells, or PBMCs.

Germline V gene lookup returns CDR1 SGHRS and CDR2 YFSETQ. V lost 1 base, J lost 5 bases, and 5 bases stayed unmatched. The CDR3 sequence is 14 residues long. Profiling relied on immunoSEQ multiplex PCR, and the TCRdb table lists in-frame clones only, not all of them. The sample lists 75,000 to 95,000 clones, about 90% occurring once. The rearrangement links TRBV5-1 to TRBJ1-1; 7 bases map to TRBD1. This clonotype was obtained from a human donor in a cohort sampled during active COVID-19. The specimen was peripheral blood. CDR3 region: CASSLSQGETEAFF. The DNA of the CDR3 is TGCGCCAGCAGCTTGAGCCAGGGGGAAACTGAAGCTTTCTTT.